The 25 T cell receptor beta chains given below trace back to one sample, sequenced in a study of technical replicates of blood from several donors. Generated by immunoSEQ multiplex PCR, the TCRdb table keeps only in-frame clones and is missing some. In the table there are about 93,000 clones, about 95% of which are singletons. Source material: T cells isolated from PBMCs. The receptor source for this set is a human donor in good health.

J is TRBJ2-3 and V is TRBV19, with D possibly being TRBD1 (5 bases). The CDR3 extends over 15 amino acids. Germline loops: CDR1 LNHDA, CDR2 SQIVND (reference sequence). Trimming shortened V by 6 bases and J by 1 base, and 14 bases separated the two germline ends. The CDR3 region has the DNA TGTGCCAGTAGGGTAGGGGTCTTTGGCACAGATACGCAGTATTTT. Residues: CASRVGVFGTDTQYF.

The rearrangement joins TRBV11-3 to TRBJ1-1; D possibly corresponds to TRBD1 (5 bases). The CDR3 is 17 residues long. CDR1 is SGHNT and CDR2 is YENEEA in the germline V gene. Trimming left V 1 base short and J 8 bases short, with 23 bases between. The CDR3 sequence: CASSLAAGTEVDEEAFF. CDR3 DNA sequence: TGTGCCAGCAGCTTAGCTGCGGGGACCGAAGTTGATGAGGAAGCTTTCTTT.

The genes are TRBV28 and TRBJ2-4; 7 positions agree with TRBD1. CDR3 length equals 14 residues. V gave up 3 bases and J gave up 9 bases; unmatched junction bases: 8. CDR1 and CDR2 from the germline V gene are MDHEN and SYDVKM. CDR3 nucleotides: TGTGCCAGCAGTTTGCCCGACAGGGATGGCATTCAGTACTTC. Its protein product is CASSLPDRDGIQYF.

V is TRBV4-1 and J is TRBJ1-1; tentatively, D is TRBD1 (6 bases). Germline CDR1 and CDR2: MGHRA and YSYEKL. The CDR3 runs 13 residues. Trimming stripped 4 bases from V and 8 bases from J, with 14 bases between. The CDR3 here is CASSLPGQTEAFF. CDR3 coding DNA: TGCGCCAGCAGCCTACCTGGACAGACAGAAGCTTTCTTT.

V gene TRBV6-1 combines with J gene TRBJ1-2; tentatively, D is TRBD1 (6 bases). Germline CDR1 is MNHNS and CDR2 is SASEGT. The CDR3 length is 13 residues. The V and J ends lost 2 bases and 7 bases respectively, with 11 bases between them. The CDR3 region has the DNA TGTGCCAGCAGTGAATTACAGGGTGGTGGCTACACCTTC. It is translated as CASSELQGGGYTF.

V gene TRBV28 combines with J gene TRBJ2-7; D not resolved. Germline lookup yields CDR1 MDHEN and CDR2 SYDVKM. The CDR3 spans 16 residues. The V gene lost 5 bases and the J gene lost 6 bases, with 23 bases spanning the gap. Here the CDR3 DNA reads TGTGCCAGCAGTCCTAATTATCTGGGCAGCTCTCGCGAGCAGTACTTC. Amino acid sequence: CASSPNYLGSSREQYF.

The DNA of the CDR3 is TGCGCCAGCAGCCAGACCGGGACAGGAGACTACGAGCAGTACTTC. Translated, it gives CASSQTGTGDYEQYF. V and J are TRBV4-1 and TRBJ2-7, with 8 bases that match TRBD1. V lost 3 bases and J lost 3; bases outside the gene matches: 7. The CDR3 is 15 residues long. Germline V gene lookup returns CDR1 MGHRA and CDR2 YSYEKL.

J is TRBJ1-4 and V is TRBV11-2; D gene ambiguous. V was trimmed by 1 base and J by 7 bases, leaving 10 bases between them. Germline CDR1 SGHAT, CDR2 FQNNGV. The CDR3 is 14 residues long. This chain's CDR3 is CASSLAGIGEKLFF. The CDR3 DNA sequence: TGTGCCAGCAGCTTAGCGGGGATAGGTGAAAAACTGTTTTTT.

This chain links TRBV29-1 with TRBJ1-1, with 7 positions matching TRBD1. J gave up 0 bases and V 7 bases, and 5 bases lay outside the gene matches. The length of the CDR3 is 13 residues. The germline V gene encodes CDR1 SQVTM and CDR2 ANQGSEA. The CDR3 reads CSALGQLNTEAFF. CDR3 coding DNA: TGCAGCGCCCTGGGACAGCTGAACACTGAAGCTTTCTTT.

The chain uses TRBV5-1 and TRBJ1-1; D perhaps matches TRBD1 (5 bases). From germline, CDR1 is SGHRS and CDR2 YFSETQ. This CDR3 spans 16 amino acids. V was shortened by 1 base and J by 2 bases, with 15 bases between the two germline ends. CDR3 region: CASSLSISGTNTEAFF. The CDR3 DNA reads as TGCGCCAGCAGCTTGTCAATATCGGGGACTAACACTGAAGCTTTCTTT. Full variable domain (remainder filled in from reference TRBV5-1 and TRBJ1-1): KAGVTQTPRYLIKTRGQQVTLSCSPISGHRSVSWYQQTPGQGLQFLFEYFSETQRNKGNFPGRFSGRQFSNSRSEMNVSTLELGDSALYLCASSLSISGTNTEAFFGQGTRLTVV.

In the case of this clone: A junction boundary mismatches the germline segment, possibly from a read error. The V gene is TRBV7-2, the J gene TRBJ2-1; D is unresolved. The CDR3 consists of 10 residues. Germline V CDR1 and CDR2: SGHTA, FQGNSA. CDR3 DNA sequence: TGTGCCAGCAGCTTATATGAGCCGTTCTTC. This encodes CASSLYEPFF.

The rearrangement uses TRBV19 and TRBJ1-5; perhaps TRBD1 as D (6 bases). The V end was cut by 3 bases, the J end by 6 bases, with 15 bases between. The length of the CDR3 is 15 residues. Germline-derived CDR1 and CDR2 are LNHDA and SQIVND (reference sequence). The CDR3 here is CASSITSGGGQPQHF. Here the CDR3 DNA reads TGTGCCAGTAGTATTACATCTGGGGGCGGTCAGCCCCAGCATTTT.

The V and J genes are TRBV20-1 and TRBJ2-7; no reliable D call. The CDR3 contains 11 residues. CDR1 is DFQATT, CDR2 SNEGSKA, per germline (reference sequence). The V and J ends lost 7 bases and 0 bases respectively, with 7 bases between them. As DNA, the CDR3 is TGCAGTGGTCGGAGCTCCTACGAGCAGTACTTC. It is translated as CSGRSSYEQYF.

The rearrangement joins TRBV10-2 to TRBJ2-7; possibly TRBD2 for D (6 bases). CDR1 is WSHSY, CDR2 SAAADI, per germline. This CDR3 has 15 residues. The V gene lost 4 bases and the J gene lost 2 bases, with 15 bases spanning the gap. The CDR3, as DNA: TGCGCCAGCAGTGTAGACGAGCGGGTCCCCTACGAGCAGTACTTC. Translation gives CASSVDERVPYEQYF.

The rearrangement uses TRBV30 and TRBJ2-7; D is unclear. The CDR3 loop spans 11 amino acids. Germline CDR1 GTSNPN, CDR2 SVGIG (reference sequence). Trimming pared 5 bases from V and 3 bases from J, leaving 8 bases between. For the CDR3, the DNA is TGTGCCTGGGGCAGGATCTACGAGCAGTACTTC. Its translation is CAWGRIYEQYF. Full variable domain (missing parts from reference TRBV30 and TRBJ2-7): SQTIHQWPATLVQPVGSPLSLECTVEGTSNPNLYWYRQAAGRGLQLLFYSVGIGQISSEVPQNLSASRPQDRQFILSSKKLLLSDSGFYLCAWGRIYEQYFGPGTRLTVT.

The V and J genes are TRBV19 and TRBJ2-1; 9 bases agree with TRBD1. The J segment lost 6 bases and the V segment lost 5 bases, leaving 5 bases of the junction unmatched. The CDR3 length is 14 residues. CDR1 and CDR2 from the germline V gene are LNHDA and SQIVND (reference sequence). CDR3 sequence: CASSSRDRVNEQFF. The CDR3 region has the DNA TGTGCCAGTAGTTCCCGGGACAGGGTCAATGAGCAGTTCTTC.

CDR3 coding DNA: TGTGCCAGCTCAAATGACAGAAACACTGAAGCTTTCTTT. Its protein is CASSNDRNTEAFF. The chain uses TRBV6-1 and TRBJ1-1, with D possibly TRBD1 on 5 matching bases. CDR1 is MNHNS and CDR2 is SASEGT in the germline V gene. The V and J ends lost 8 bases and 2 bases respectively, with 12 bases between them. The CDR3 covers 13 residues.

The chain recombines TRBV10-3 with TRBJ2-1; tentatively, D is TRBD2 (6 bases). V lost 6 bases and J lost 3, with 12 bases in between. The CDR3 is 14 amino acids. Germline CDR1 reads ENHRY; CDR2 reads SYGVKD. CDR3 loop: CAIRRDSFYNEQFF. CDR3 sequence (DNA): TGTGCCATCAGGAGGGACTCTTTCTACAATGAGCAGTTCTTC.

The J gene is TRBJ2-7, the V gene TRBV2, with D possibly being TRBD2 (6 bases). Germline V CDR1 and CDR2: SNHLY, FYNNEI. Trimming shortened V by 7 bases and J by 3 bases, and 13 bases separated the two germline ends. CDR3 size: 13 residues. The CDR3 here is CASKSGSHYEQYF. CDR3 DNA: TGTGCCAGCAAGAGCGGGTCACACTACGAGCAGTACTTC. The whole variable domain, remainder taken from reference TRBV2 and TRBJ2-7, is EPEVTQTPSHQVTQMGQEVILRCVPISNHLYFYWYRQILGQKVEFLVSFYNNEISEKSEIFDDQFSVERPDGSNFTLKIRSTKLEDSAMYFCASKSGSHYEQYFGPGTRLTVT.

In this sample, this clone turned up a few times. The rearrangement links TRBV7-9 to TRBJ1-4; 8 bases are a match to TRBD1. V lost 3 bases to trimming and J lost 7 bases; unmatched junction nucleotides: 4. Germline V gene data show CDR1 as SEHNR and CDR2 as FQNEAQ (reference sequence). CDR3 length: 14 residues. Written as DNA, the CDR3 is TGTGCCAGCAGCTTCACAGGGGGAAGTGAAAAACTGTTTTTT. This encodes CASSFTGGSEKLFF.

This clone showed up just once. The chain employs TRBV29-1 and TRBJ1-2, with D possibly matching TRBD1 (5 bases). The CDR3 spans 11 residues. The V gene's germline CDR1 is SQVTM and CDR2 ANQGSEA. V lost 3 bases, J lost 5 bases, and 7 bases lay in between. The CDR3 is CSVDAGYGYTF. The CDR3 DNA reads TGCAGCGTTGATGCAGGGTATGGCTACACCTTC.

This chain connects TRBV25-1 to TRBJ2-7; 9 bases align to TRBD2. V was pared by 1 base and J by 4 bases, with 8 bases of the junction left unmatched. The CDR3 runs 16 residues. Germline V lookup: CDR1 MGHDK, CDR2 SYGVNS. The CDR3 region has the DNA TGTGCCAGCAGTGAATGGGCTAGCGGGGCCCGTTACGAGCAGTACTTC. It is translated as CASSEWASGARYEQYF.

The V call is TRBV19, the J call TRBJ2-7; the match to TRBD1 covers 9 bases. V gave up 6 bases and J gave up 5 bases; unmatched junction bases: 2. The CDR3 extends over 12 amino acids. The germline V gene has CDR1 LNHDA and CDR2 SQIVND (reference sequence). The CDR3 reads CASSRTGDEQYF. The CDR3 DNA reads as TGTGCCAGTAGCAGGACAGGGGACGAGCAGTACTTC.

The chain links TRBV28 to TRBJ2-7; D is possibly TRBD2 (6 bases). The CDR3 contains 13 residues. V was pared by 3 bases and J by 2 bases, with 8 bases between. Per germline, CDR1 MDHEN and CDR2 SYDVKM. The CDR3 loop is CASSLEGAYEQYF. The CDR3 nucleotides read TGTGCCAGCAGTTTGGAGGGTGCCTACGAGCAGTACTTC.

This chain connects TRBV10-3 to TRBJ2-7, with D maybe TRBD1 (6 bases). There are 15 residues in the CDR3. The V gene lost 0 bases and the J gene lost 5 bases, with 14 bases spanning the gap. Germline V CDR1 and CDR2: ENHRY, SYGVKD. This CDR3 reads CAISESNLGGNEQYF. DNA for the CDR3: TGTGCCATCAGTGAGTCGAATCTAGGGGGTAACGAGCAGTACTTC.